A single sample is the source of the 30 T cell receptor beta chains below, sequenced in a study of long-term antiretroviral therapy in people with HIV. The assay used was immunoSEQ (version v3.0), run at survey level. Produced via immunoSEQ multiplex PCR; TCRdb's table is partial and in-frame only. The table lists 20,000 to 25,000 clones, around 86% of them singletons. The sample consisted of unsorted PBMCs, taken 0.1 years before starting antiretroviral therapy. The source of these receptors is a man aged 35 to 55 with HIV.

This clone was counted only a few times. The chain is built from TRBV10-2 and TRBJ1-6; D is possibly TRBD1 (5 bases). Germline-derived CDR1 and CDR2 are WSHSY and SAAADI. The V gene lost 2 bases and the J gene lost 9 bases, with 17 bases spanning the gap. The CDR3 consists of 16 residues. This CDR3 is CASSEPRRGWLSPLHF. As DNA, the CDR3 is TGCGCCAGCAGTGAGCCGAGACGGGGGTGGCTTTCACCCCTCCACTTT.

V and J are TRBV11-1 and TRBJ1-2, with 10 bases lining up with TRBD1. V shed 0 bases and J 2 bases; nucleotides not matched to a gene: 0. The CDR3 totals 15 residues. Germline V CDR1 and CDR2: SGHAT, FQDESV (reference sequence). CDR3 DNA: TGTGCCAGCAGCTTAGCGGGACAGGGGAACTATGGCTACACCTTC. Encoded protein: CASSLAGQGNYGYTF.

The gene calls are TRBV19 and TRBJ1-1; D unresolved. The ends were cut back, 5 bases at V and 4 bases at J, with 11 bases in the middle. CDR1 is LNHDA, CDR2 SQIVND, per germline (reference sequence). There are 13 residues in the CDR3. The CDR3 sequence is CASSLRSGTEAFF. DNA of the CDR3: TGTGCCAGTAGTCTCCGCTCCGGCACTGAAGCTTTCTTT.

The rearrangement joins TRBV19 to TRBJ2-7; TRBD2 aligns across 8 bases. V dropped 2 bases and J dropped 5; count of bases not matched to a gene: 11. The CDR3 is made up of 16 amino acids. The germline V gene encodes CDR1 LNHDA and CDR2 SQIVND (reference sequence). The CDR3 DNA reads as TGTGCCAGTAGTATATCCTTAGCGGGGAGGTCTCACGAGCAGTACTTC. Protein product: CASSISLAGRSHEQYF.

This clone was observed a handful of times. The V call is TRBV5-6, the J call TRBJ2-1, with no clear D. Germline V gene data show CDR1 as SGHDT and CDR2 as YYEEEE. V gave up 0 bases and J gave up 2 bases, with 9 bases separating them. The CDR3 totals 15 residues. The CDR3 nucleotides read TGTGCCAGCAGCTTGGACGGCAGTACCTACAATGAGCAGTTCTTC. This gives the protein CASSLDGSTYNEQFF. The whole variable domain, filled in from reference TRBV5-6 and TRBJ2-1, reads DAGVTQSPTHLIKTRGQQVTLRCSPKSGHDTVSWYQQALGQGPQFIFQYYEEEERQRGNFPDRFSGHQFPNYSSELNVNALLLGDSALYLCASSLDGSTYNEQFFGPGTRLTVL.

V gene TRBV30 combines with J gene TRBJ1-1, with no clear D. CDR1 is GTSNPN, CDR2 SVGIG, per germline (reference sequence). This CDR3 spans 13 amino acids. Trimming took 1 base from V and 2 from J, leaving 8 bases between them. CDR3 protein: CAWSADGNTEAFF. The CDR3 DNA reads TGTGCCTGGAGTGCCGACGGAAACACTGAAGCTTTCTTT.

This chain joins TRBV6-6 and TRBJ2-7; 10 bases are a match to TRBD1. Per the germline V gene, CDR1 is MNHNY and CDR2 is SVGAGI (reference sequence). The junction had 12 bases not matched to a gene; V was cut back by 5 bases and J by 5 bases. The CDR3 is 16 amino acids. The CDR3 coding sequence is TGTGCCAGCAGTATTCAAGGCGGACAGGGGGTTGACGAGCAGTACTTC. It translates to CASSIQGGQGVDEQYF.

The chain joins TRBV5-1 to TRBJ1-1, with TRBD1 matching over 11 bases. The V segment lost 4 bases and the J segment 4 bases; nucleotides outside the gene matches: 3. CDR3 length equals 14 residues. Germline CDR1 SGHRS, CDR2 YFSETQ. The CDR3 DNA reads TGCGCCAGCAGCCCGGGACAGGGGGGCACTGAAGCTTTCTTT. Translation: CASSPGQGGTEAFF.

This clone was detected once. The chain has TRBV7-9 and TRBJ2-3; D is unresolved. V gave up 5 bases and J gave up 2 bases, with 17 bases separating them. The germline V gene encodes CDR1 SEHNR and CDR2 FQNEAQ (reference sequence). This CDR3 has 16 residues. CDR3 loop: CASSRVDWPNTDTQYF. CDR3 sequence (DNA): TGTGCCAGCAGCAGGGTGGATTGGCCCAACACAGATACGCAGTATTTT.

This chain uses TRBV18 with TRBJ2-5; 7 bases align to TRBD2. CDR3 length: 13 amino acids. Trimming at V came to 6 bases and at J to 2 bases, leaving 3 bases not matched to a gene. Germline V gene data show CDR1 as KGHSH and CDR2 as LQKENI. In nucleotides, the CDR3 is TGTGCCAGCTCCCTGGGACTACAAGAGACCCAGTACTTC. Amino acid sequence: CASSLGLQETQYF.

This rearrangement joins TRBV7-3 to TRBJ2-2, with a possible D match to TRBD2 (7 bases). CDR1 SGHTA and CDR2 FQGTGA come from the germline V gene. The CDR3 runs to 15 residues. The V gene lost 5 bases and the J gene lost 4 bases, with 14 bases spanning the gap. CDR3 DNA: TGTGCCAGCAGCCCTTTCGGGGGGCCCACCGGGGAGCTGTTTTTT. Translation: CASSPFGGPTGELFF.

The CDR3 spells CASSLALAGGGDTQYF. The CDR3 region has the DNA TGTGCCAGCAGCTTAGCCCTAGCGGGGGGCGGGGATACGCAGTATTTT. The gene calls are TRBV7-8 and TRBJ2-3; the match to TRBD2 covers 11 bases. CDR3 length: 16 residues. CDR1 is SGHVS and CDR2 is FQNEAQ in the germline V gene. V lost 0 bases to trimming and J lost 6 bases; unmatched junction nucleotides: 5.

The count of this clone is one. This sequence joins TRBV28 and TRBJ1-3; D call uncertain. With 4 bases removed from V and 4 bases from J, the gap between germline ends came to 17 bases. The V gene's germline CDR1 is MDHEN and CDR2 SYDVKM. This CDR3 has 16 residues. Written as DNA, the CDR3 is TGTGCCAGCAGTTCCTTGGCCCAACCAAGCGGAAACACCATATATTTT. This translates into CASSSLAQPSGNTIYF.

This chain uses TRBV27 with TRBJ1-1, with 8 nucleotides matching TRBD1. The germline gives CDR1 MNHEY, CDR2 SMNVEV (reference sequence). The ends lost 3 bases at V and 3 bases at J; junction bases unmatched: 9. The CDR3 is made up of 16 amino acids. CDR3 amino acids: CASSLGTGLWDTEAFF. The CDR3, as DNA: TGTGCCAGCAGTTTGGGGACAGGCTTATGGGACACTGAAGCTTTCTTT.

This clone has only one observation. The chain combines TRBV7-3 with TRBJ2-5; maybe TRBD2 (5 bases). The CDR3 runs to 13 residues. Trimming removed 3 bases at V and 5 bases at J, with 10 bases between. Germline V CDR1 and CDR2: SGHTA, FQGTGA. The CDR3 DNA follows: TGTGCCAGCAGCTTCGGCAGGAGGGAGACCCAGTACTTC. It yields the protein CASSFGRRETQYF.

The V gene is TRBV4-3, the J gene TRBJ1-1; D ambiguous. This CDR3 contains 13 residues. V was cut by 4 bases and J by 0 bases, with 6 bases left in between. CDR1 and CDR2 from the germline V gene are LGHNA and YSLEER. The chain's CDR3 is CASSRTLNTEAFF. The CDR3 region has the DNA TGCGCCAGCAGCCGCACTCTGAACACTGAAGCTTTCTTT.

V is TRBV10-2 and J is TRBJ1-2; possibly TRBD1 for D (6 bases). The CDR3 runs to 15 residues. Trimming pared 5 bases from V and 0 bases from J, leaving 13 bases between. Germline lookup yields CDR1 WSHSY and CDR2 SAAADI. The CDR3 DNA is TGCGCCAGCAGTCTAACAGGGCTATCTAACTATGGCTACACCTTC. This gives the protein CASSLTGLSNYGYTF.

This chain uses TRBV7-8 with TRBJ1-1, with no clear D. The V and J ends lost 6 bases and 0 bases respectively, with 8 bases between them. The germline V gene has CDR1 SGHVS and CDR2 FQNEAQ. This CDR3 spans 13 amino acids. The CDR3 nucleotides read TGTGCCAGCAGTCCCTTTTTGAACACTGAAGCTTTCTTT. As protein: CASSPFLNTEAFF.

The rearrangement links TRBV20-1 to TRBJ1-1, with a weak D call TRBD1 (5 bases). The germline V gene encodes CDR1 DFQATT and CDR2 SNEGSKA (reference sequence). The CDR3 runs to 11 residues. V was pared by 6 bases and J by 10 bases, with 15 bases between. In DNA, the CDR3 is TGCAGTGCCCCCGCCCTCGGGGGAGCTTTCTTT. Translation: CSAPALGGAFF.

A word on this clone: This same CDR3 is encoded by further DNA sequences in the sample. V is TRBV7-2 and J is TRBJ2-5; D gene ambiguous. The V end lost 2 bases, the J end lost 1 base, and 5 bases lay between the germline ends. Per germline, CDR1 SGHTA and CDR2 FQGNSA. The CDR3 extends over 13 amino acids. In DNA, the CDR3 is TGTGCCAGCAGCTTAAGCCCCCAAGAGACCCAGTACTTC. Its protein is CASSLSPQETQYF.

Here the CDR3 DNA reads TGTGCCAGCAGAGGATATTTGGGAGTCACAGATACGCAGTATTTT. Its protein product is CASRGYLGVTDTQYF. This chain uses TRBV28 with TRBJ2-3, with D perhaps matching TRBD2 (5 bases). The CDR3 runs to 15 residues. V dropped 6 bases and J dropped 2 bases, with 15 bases sitting between them. Germline-derived CDR1 and CDR2 are MDHEN and SYDVKM. Variable domain in full (rest from reference TRBV28 and TRBJ2-3): DVKVTQSSRYLVKRTGEKVFLECVQDMDHENMFWYRQDPGLGLRLIYFSYDVKMKEKGDIPEGYSVSREKKERFSLILESASTNQTSMYLCASRGYLGVTDTQYFGPGTRLTVL.

The CDR3 coding sequence is TGTGCCAGCACCCGAGTAGCGGGGGACTACAATGAGCAGTTCTTC. Its protein is CASTRVAGDYNEQFF. The V gene is TRBV27, the J gene TRBJ2-1; 9 bases line up with TRBD2. The CDR3 loop spans 15 amino acids. The germline V gene encodes CDR1 MNHEY and CDR2 SMNVEV (reference sequence). With V trimmed by 7 bases and J by 3 bases, 7 bases remained unmatched.

This chain connects TRBV19 to TRBJ2-1; TRBD1 agrees at 10 bases. V gave up 8 bases and J gave up 6 bases; unmatched junction bases: 4. Germline loops: CDR1 LNHDA, CDR2 SQIVND (reference sequence). The CDR3 runs 13 residues. As DNA, the CDR3 is TGTGCCAGTGGGGACAGGGGATTCAATGAGCAGTTCTTC. Protein: CASGDRGFNEQFF.

Only one count was recorded for this clone. The chain combines TRBV7-2 with TRBJ2-7; D is unclear. In germline, CDR1 is SGHTA, CDR2 FQGNSA. The CDR3 has 13 amino acids. The ends were cut back, 5 bases at V and 1 base at J, with 9 bases in the middle. The CDR3 protein is CASSLSRSYEQYF. The CDR3 nucleotides read TGTGCCAGCAGCCTATCCCGGTCCTACGAGCAGTACTTC.

J is TRBJ1-3 and V is TRBV11-2; no definite D call. This CDR3 has 15 amino acids. Germline V gene data show CDR1 as SGHAT and CDR2 as FQNNGV. V dropped 4 bases and J dropped 0 bases, with 10 bases sitting between them. CDR3 amino acids: CASSSGPLSGNTIYF. CDR3 bases: TGTGCCAGCAGCTCCGGACCGCTCTCTGGAAACACCATATATTTT.

Only one count was recorded for this clone. The chain links TRBV2 to TRBJ1-2; TRBD1 might be the D (6 bases). The CDR3 has 17 amino acids. V lost 0 bases and J lost 3, with 17 bases in between. Germline V CDR1 and CDR2: SNHLY, FYNNEI. The CDR3 loop is CASSEAGHLRGDYGYTF. The CDR3 region has the DNA TGTGCCAGCAGTGAAGCGGGACATTTAAGGGGGGACTATGGCTACACCTTC.

V and J are TRBV5-1 and TRBJ2-1; D perhaps matches TRBD2 (5 bases). V lost 1 base, J lost 5 bases, and 10 bases lay in between. The CDR3 loop spans 14 amino acids. Germline V gives CDR1 SGHRS, CDR2 YFSETQ. The CDR3 DNA is TGCGCCAGCAGCTTGCAGTCAGCGGACAATGAGCAGTTCTTC. This codes for CASSLQSADNEQFF. Complete variable domain (other parts from reference TRBV5-1 and TRBJ2-1): KAGVTQTPRYLIKTRGQQVTLSCSPISGHRSVSWYQQTPGQGLQFLFEYFSETQRNKGNFPGRFSGRQFSNSRSEMNVSTLELGDSALYLCASSLQSADNEQFFGPGTRLTVL.

V usage is TRBV18 and J usage is TRBJ1-2, with D perhaps TRBD1 (5 bases). The CDR3 spans 14 residues. Germline CDR1 is KGHSH and CDR2 is LQKENI. Trimming left V 3 bases short and J 3 bases short, with 11 bases between. The CDR3 spells CASSPGTFDYGYTF. DNA for the CDR3: TGTGCCAGCTCACCGGGGACGTTCGACTATGGCTACACCTTC.

The V and J genes are TRBV5-1 and TRBJ2-5; D may be TRBD1 or TRBD2 (6 bases each). The germline gives CDR1 SGHRS, CDR2 YFSETQ. The CDR3 spans 14 residues. Trimming left V 2 bases short and J 1 base short, with 9 bases between. The chain's CDR3 is CASSFGGPQETQYF. In DNA form, the CDR3 reads TGCGCCAGCAGCTTCGGGGGCCCCCAAGAGACCCAGTACTTC.

The chain is built from TRBV11-2 and TRBJ2-7, with D perhaps matching TRBD2 (6 bases). Germline CDR1 and CDR2: SGHAT and FQNNGV. Trimming stripped 4 bases from V and 3 bases from J, with 16 bases between. The CDR3 runs 15 residues. The CDR3 loop reads CASSYGSGQDYEQYF. CDR3 sequence (DNA): TGTGCCAGCAGCTATGGTAGCGGCCAAGACTACGAGCAGTACTTC.